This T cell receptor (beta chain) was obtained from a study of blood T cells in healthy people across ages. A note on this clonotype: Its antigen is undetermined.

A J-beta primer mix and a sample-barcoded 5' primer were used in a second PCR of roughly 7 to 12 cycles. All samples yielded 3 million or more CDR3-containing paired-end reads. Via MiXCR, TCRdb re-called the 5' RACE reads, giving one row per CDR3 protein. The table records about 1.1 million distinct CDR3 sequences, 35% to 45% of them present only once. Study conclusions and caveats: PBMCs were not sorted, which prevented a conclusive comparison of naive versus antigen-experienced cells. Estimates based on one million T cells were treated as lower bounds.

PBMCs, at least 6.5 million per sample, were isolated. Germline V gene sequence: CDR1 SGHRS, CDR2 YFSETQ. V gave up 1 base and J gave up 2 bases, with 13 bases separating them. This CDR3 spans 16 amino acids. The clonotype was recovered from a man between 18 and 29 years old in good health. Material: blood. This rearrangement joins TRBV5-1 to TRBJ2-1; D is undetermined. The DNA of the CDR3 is TGCGCCAGCAGCTTGAGCCAGAGAAAAACCTACAATGAGCAGTTCTTC. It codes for CASSLSQRKTYNEQFF.